The entry below gives a single T cell receptor (beta chain) sequence along with its context. This same CDR3 is encoded by further DNA sequences in the sample. The germline V and J ends were trimmed by 0 bases and 0 bases, with 8 bases remaining between them. CDR1 and CDR2 (germline): SGDLS, YYNGEE. The CDR3 is made up of 15 amino acids. These data originate in a study of blood T cell repertoires in COVID-19. Across the study: Acute-phase and convalescent COVID-19 samples originated in the United States, Italy and Spain. Sources were T cells, B-cell-depleted T cells, or PBMCs; the material itself was cDNA or gDNA.

The data were produced by immunoSEQ multiplex PCR, yet TCRdb's version contains in-frame clones alone and is incomplete. This sample has 160,000 or so clones; about 86% occur once, and the top ten carry 10% to 13%. It was during active infection that Seattle patients were enrolled and then longitudinally followed. Sequencing was carried out using peripheral blood. V gene TRBV9 combines with J gene TRBJ2-3, with D perhaps TRBD2 (5 bases). The sequence was obtained from a woman between 70 and 85 years old with COVID-19, enrolled during active disease. CDR3 in amino acids: CASSVDGGSTDTQYF. For the CDR3, the DNA is TGTGCCAGCAGCGTAGACGGCGGGAGCACAGATACGCAGTATTTT.